This TCR beta chain was obtained from a study of shared clonotypes between healthy human individuals. Findings and limits, study-wide: Sequencing depth was a factor that was expected to affect clonotype sharing among donors.

The V and J ends lost 2 bases and 4 bases respectively, with 12 bases between them. Looked up from germline, CDR1 is KGHSH and CDR2 is LQKENI. The CDR3 runs to 15 residues. Replicate PCRs run on sorted subsets employed approximately 0.2 ug DNA, 25,000 to 35,000 T cell genomes. The authors' processing: Filtering differed since immunoSEQ provided only junctions, with no quality scores. The table came from immunoSEQ multiplex PCR; TCRdb's copy has only in-frame clones and leaves some out. Clonal size and the V and J genes are those of that table, whereas D and trimming came from the DNA. This table holds roughly 2.5 million clones, approximately 92% found once. With regard to this clone: Its antigen is unknown.

The chain recombines TRBV18 with TRBJ1-5, with TRBD1 as a possible D gene (6 bases). The sequence was obtained from a man aged 18 to 29 in good health. The sample comprised naive CD4+ T cells sorted from blood. Described subset: CD45RA+ positively selected. Here the CDR3 reads CASSPGGGPNQPQHF. CDR3 sequence (DNA): TGTGCCAGCTCACCAGGGGGCGGACCGAATCAGCCCCAGCATTTT. Together with reference TRBV18 and TRBJ1-5, the CDR3 gives the full variable domain: NAGVMQNPRHLVRRRGQEARLRCSPMKGHSHVYWYRQLPEEGLKFMVYLQKENIIDESGMPKERFSAEFPKEGPSILRIQQVVRGDSAAYFCASSPGGGPNQPQHFGDGTRLSIL.